This TCR beta chain originates from a study of T-cell memory formation after mild COVID-19. Background on the study: TCR clusters were mostly confined to one donor each.

Remarks on this clonotype: Its antigen is not known.

This CDR3 comprises 15 residues. The V gene's germline CDR1 is SGHDT and CDR2 YYEEEE. Trimming stripped 0 bases from V and 4 bases from J, with 13 bases between. Constant-segment primers served in 5'RACE that generated TCR alpha and TCR beta cDNA libraries bearing sample barcodes and UMIs. MiXCR was run by TCRdb on the 5' RACE reads, yielding one entry per CDR3 protein. The sample records about 430,000 distinct CDR3 sequences, about 24% being singletons. General observations from the study: The study detected some responding clones in pre-infection memory, suggesting cross-reactive memory joined. Proof of SARS-CoV-2 specificity was absent for the second-wave clones that crested on day 37.

The receptor was isolated from an adult woman who had mild COVID-19 (a few samples of this study predate the infection). Cell type and time point are not known. Sequencing used PBMCs or a T cell subset sorted from them (not recorded which). V gene TRBV5-6 combines with J gene TRBJ1-1; D ambiguous. CDR3 nucleotides: TGTGCCAGCAGCTTGGTCGAGGGCGGGAGCACTGAAGCTTTCTTT. It is translated as CASSLVEGGSTEAFF.